Sequencing of this T cell receptor (beta chain) was carried out in a study of T-cell reconstitution after alpha-beta-depleted transplantation in children. Unique molecular identifiers were incorporated during preparation of the TCRbeta library. From the PCR reads, TCRdb called clonotypes with MiXCR, one entry per CDR3 protein. This sample has about 600,000 distinct CDR3 sequences, with roughly 24% found just once. Germline V gene data show CDR1 as SGHKS and CDR2 as YYEKEE (reference sequence). This CDR3 comprises 16 residues. V lost 0 bases, J lost 2 bases, and 13 bases lay in between. The study, taken as a whole, reports: Expanded graft clones, several hundred of them, were reportedly the source of alpha-beta T cells about two months after transplant.

On this clonotype itself: Its matching antigen is unknown.

The sequence derives from a boy less than two years old who had a stem cell transplant for acute myeloid leukemia, so the T cells may come from the graft donor. The sequenced sample was PBMCs, mostly from graft donor cells, obtained 360 days after TCRalphabeta/CD19-depleted stem cell transplant. The V and J genes are TRBV5-5 and TRBJ2-3; D remains unclear. The CDR3 sequence: CASSLVHGSNTDTQYF. CDR3 nucleotide sequence: TGTGCCAGCAGCTTGGTGCACGGCAGCAACACAGATACGCAGTATTTT.